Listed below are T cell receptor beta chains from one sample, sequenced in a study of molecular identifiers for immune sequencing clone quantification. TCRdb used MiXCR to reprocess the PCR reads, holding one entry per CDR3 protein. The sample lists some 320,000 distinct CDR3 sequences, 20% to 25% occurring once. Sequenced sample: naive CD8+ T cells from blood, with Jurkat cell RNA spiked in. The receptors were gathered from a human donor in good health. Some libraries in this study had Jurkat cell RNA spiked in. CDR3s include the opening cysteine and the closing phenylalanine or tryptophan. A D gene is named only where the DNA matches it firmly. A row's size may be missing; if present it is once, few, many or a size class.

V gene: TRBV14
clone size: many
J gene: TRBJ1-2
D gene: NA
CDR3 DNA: TGTGCCAGCAGCCCGTTTGAGTGGTATGGCTACACCTTC
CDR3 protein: CASSPFEWYGYTF

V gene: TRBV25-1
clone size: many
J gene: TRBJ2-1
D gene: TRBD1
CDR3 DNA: TGTGCCAGCAGTGGGCAACAGGGGAAGCAGTTCTTC
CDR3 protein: CASSGQQGKQFF

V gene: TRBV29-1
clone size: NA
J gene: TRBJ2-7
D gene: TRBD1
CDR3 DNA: TGCAGCGTTGAGGTGACAGGGTACTGCGAGCAGTACTTC
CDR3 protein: CSVEVTGYCEQYF

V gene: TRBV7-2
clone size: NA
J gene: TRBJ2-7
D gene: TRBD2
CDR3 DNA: TGTGCCAGCAACTTAGGAGGGACTAGCGGTTACGAGCAGCACTTC
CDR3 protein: CASNLGGTSGYEQHF

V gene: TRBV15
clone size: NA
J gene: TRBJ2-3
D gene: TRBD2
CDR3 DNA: TGTGCCACCAGCAGCCCACTAGCGGCGTCAGAGGTAGATACGCAGTATTTT
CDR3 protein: CATSSPLAASEVDTQYF

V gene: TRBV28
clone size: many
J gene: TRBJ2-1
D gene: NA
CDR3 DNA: TGTGCCAGCAGCCTGGGGAGCGACTCCTACAATGAGCAGTTCTTC
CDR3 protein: CASSLGSDSYNEQFF

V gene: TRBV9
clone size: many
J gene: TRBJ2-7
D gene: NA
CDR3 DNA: TGTGCCAGCAGCCCAGGAACCCCCCACGAGCAGTACTTC
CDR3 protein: CASSPGTPHEQYF

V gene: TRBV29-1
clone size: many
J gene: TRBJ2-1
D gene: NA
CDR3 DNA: TGCAGCTCCATCGACGGCAGCTCCTACAATGAGCAGTTCTTC
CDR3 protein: CSSIDGSSYNEQFF

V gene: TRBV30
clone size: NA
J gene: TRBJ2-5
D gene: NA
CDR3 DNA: TGTGCCTGGAGTCGGCAACCTGGAGAGACCCAGTACTTC
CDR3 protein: CAWSRQPGETQYF

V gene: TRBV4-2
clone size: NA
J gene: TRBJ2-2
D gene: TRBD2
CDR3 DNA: TGTGCCAGCAGCCCACGCGGTAGCGGGACGGGAGGCGGGGAGCTGTTTTTT
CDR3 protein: CASSPRGSGTGGGELFF

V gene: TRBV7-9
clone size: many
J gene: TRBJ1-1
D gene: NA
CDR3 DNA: TGTGCCAGCAGCCATCTCGGTGGCGTGGACCATGAAGCTTTCTTT
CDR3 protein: CASSHLGGVDHEAFF

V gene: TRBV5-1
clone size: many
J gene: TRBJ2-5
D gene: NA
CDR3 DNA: TGCGCCAGCAGCTTGGTACTAGCTTCAGAGACCCAGTACTTC
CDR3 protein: CASSLVLASETQYF

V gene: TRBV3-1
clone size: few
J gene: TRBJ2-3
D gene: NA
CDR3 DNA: TGTGCCAGCAGCCCGAAGAGGGGGGGAGGCACAGATACGCAGTATTTT
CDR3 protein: CASSPKRGGGTDTQYF

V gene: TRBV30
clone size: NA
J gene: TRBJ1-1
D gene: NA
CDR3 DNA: TGTGCCTGGATCCCGGCAGGAGAGCTGGGCACTGAAGCTTTCTTT
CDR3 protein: CAWIPAGELGTEAFF

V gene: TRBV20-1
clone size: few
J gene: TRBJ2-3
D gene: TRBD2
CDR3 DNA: TGCAGTGCTAGACTTATCCTAGCGGGAGGGCCCACAGATACGCAGTATTTT
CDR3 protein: CSARLILAGGPTDTQYF

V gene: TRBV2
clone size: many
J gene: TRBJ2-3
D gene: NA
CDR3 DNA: TGTGCCAGCCCCAAGCGGGTCACAGATACGCAGTATTTT
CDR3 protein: CASPKRVTDTQYF

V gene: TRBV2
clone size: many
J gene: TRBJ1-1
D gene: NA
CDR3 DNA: TGTGCCAGCAAAGAAAGGCCAGGGGCGTACACTGAAGCTTTCTTT
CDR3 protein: CASKERPGAYTEAFF

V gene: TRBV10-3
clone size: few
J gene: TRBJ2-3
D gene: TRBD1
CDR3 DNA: TGTGCCATCAGCAGGACAGGTAGCACAGATACGCAGTATTTT
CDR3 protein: CAISRTGSTDTQYF

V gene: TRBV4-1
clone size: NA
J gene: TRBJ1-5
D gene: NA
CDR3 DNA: TGCGCCAGCAGCCACGACCAGGGGAGCAATCAGCCCCAGCATTTT
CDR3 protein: CASSHDQGSNQPQHF

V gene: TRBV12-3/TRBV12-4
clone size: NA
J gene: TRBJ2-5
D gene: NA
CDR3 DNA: TGTGCCAGCAGTTTATCGGAACAAGAGACCCAGTACTTC
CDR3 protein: CASSLSEQETQYF

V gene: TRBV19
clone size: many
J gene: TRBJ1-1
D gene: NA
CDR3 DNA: TGTGCCAGTAACGCCAACAGGTTGAACACTGAAGCTTTCTTT
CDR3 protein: CASNANRLNTEAFF

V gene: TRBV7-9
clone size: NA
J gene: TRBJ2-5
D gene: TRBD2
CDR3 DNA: TGTGCCAGCAGCCAACCTCCGGGACTAACCGAAGAGACCCAGTACTTC
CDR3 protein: CASSQPPGLTEETQYF

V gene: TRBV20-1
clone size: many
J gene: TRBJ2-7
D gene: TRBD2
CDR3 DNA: TGCAGTGCTAGTTTTTTGACGGGAGGGCCATACGAGCAGTACTTC
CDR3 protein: CSASFLTGGPYEQYF

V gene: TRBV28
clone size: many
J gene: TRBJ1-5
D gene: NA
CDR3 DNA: TGTGCCAGCAGTTTATGGGGGGGGGAGCCCCAGCATTTT
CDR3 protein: CASSLWGGEPQHF

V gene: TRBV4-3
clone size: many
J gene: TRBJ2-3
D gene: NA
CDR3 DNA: TGCGCCAGCAGCCAAGATCGACAGCCTACAGATACGCAGTATTTT
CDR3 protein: CASSQDRQPTDTQYF

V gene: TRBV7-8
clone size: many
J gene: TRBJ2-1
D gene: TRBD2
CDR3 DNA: TGTGCCAGCAGCTCCGGGACTAGCGGGAGCTTC
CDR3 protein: CASSSGTSGSF

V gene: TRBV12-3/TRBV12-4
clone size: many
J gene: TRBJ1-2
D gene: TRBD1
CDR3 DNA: TGTGCCAGCTCCGCGGGGCGGGACAGCTTTTTCTATGGCTACACCTTC
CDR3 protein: CASSAGRDSFFYGYTF

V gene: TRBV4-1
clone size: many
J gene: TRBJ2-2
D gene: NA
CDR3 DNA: TGCGCCAGCAGCCAATTCATGTCCACCGGGGAGCTGTTTTTT
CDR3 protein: CASSQFMSTGELFF

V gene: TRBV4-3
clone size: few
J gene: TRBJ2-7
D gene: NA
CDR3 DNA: TGCGCCAGCAGCCAAGATAGGAACAGCTACGAGCAGTACTTC
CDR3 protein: CASSQDRNSYEQYF

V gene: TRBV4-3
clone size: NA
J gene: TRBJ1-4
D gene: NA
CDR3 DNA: TGCGCCAGCGGCCAAGAAATCGTGGGCCACACTAATGAAAAACTGTTTTTT
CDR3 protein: CASGQEIVGHTNEKLFF

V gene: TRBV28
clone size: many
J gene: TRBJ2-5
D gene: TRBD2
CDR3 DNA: TGTGCCAGCAGGCCCTCCAGCCTAGCGGGAGGCTTGGAGACCCAGTACTTC
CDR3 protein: CASRPSSLAGGLETQYF

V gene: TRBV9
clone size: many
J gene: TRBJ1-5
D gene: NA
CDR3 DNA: TGTCCCAGGGCCCATAATCAGCCCCAGCATTTT
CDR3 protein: CPRAHNQPQHF

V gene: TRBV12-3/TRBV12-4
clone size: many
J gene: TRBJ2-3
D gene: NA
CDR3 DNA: TGTGCCAGCAGTCCTGGGCGAAGCACAGATACGCAGTATTTT
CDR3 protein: CASSPGRSTDTQYF

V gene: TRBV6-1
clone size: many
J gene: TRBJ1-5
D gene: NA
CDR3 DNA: TGTGCCAGCAGTCAAACCCCTAGAGGTCAGAGCAATCAGCCCCAGCATTTT
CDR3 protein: CASSQTPRGQSNQPQHF

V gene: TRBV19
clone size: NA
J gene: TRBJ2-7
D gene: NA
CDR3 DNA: TGTGCCAGTAGTTCCCCCGACAAGGACTCCTACGAGCAGTACTTC
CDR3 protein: CASSSPDKDSYEQYF

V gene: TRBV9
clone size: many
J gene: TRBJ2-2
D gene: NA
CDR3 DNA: TGTGCCAGCACCGTGACAGGCGCCGGGGAGCTGTTTTTT
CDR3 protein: CASTVTGAGELFF

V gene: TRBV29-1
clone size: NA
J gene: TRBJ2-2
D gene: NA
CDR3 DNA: TGCAGCGTTGGGGGAACGAACACCGGGGAGCTGTTTTTT
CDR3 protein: CSVGGTNTGELFF

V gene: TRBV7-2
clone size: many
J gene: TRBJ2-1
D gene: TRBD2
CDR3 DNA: TGTGCCAGCAGCTCATTAGCGGGGGGGCCCGATGAGCAGTTCTTC
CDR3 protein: CASSSLAGGPDEQFF

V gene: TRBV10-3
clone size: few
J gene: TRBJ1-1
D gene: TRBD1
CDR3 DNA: TGTGCCATCAGTAAGGGACAGGGCGGGTTTGAAGCTTTCTTT
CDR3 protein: CAISKGQGGFEAFF

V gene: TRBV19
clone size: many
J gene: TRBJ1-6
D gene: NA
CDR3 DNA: TGTGCCAGTAGTATCGGATTTTCACCCCTCCACTTT
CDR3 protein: CASSIGFSPLHF

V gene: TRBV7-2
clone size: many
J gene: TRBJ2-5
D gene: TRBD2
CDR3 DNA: TGTGCCAGCAGCCCTCCGCTTACCTTCGGGGGGGCTGGAGAGACCCAGTACTTC
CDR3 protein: CASSPPLTFGGAGETQYF

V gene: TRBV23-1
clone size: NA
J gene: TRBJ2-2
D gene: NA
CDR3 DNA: TGCGCCAGCAGCTCCCTCGCCAGGGTTGAGACCGGGGAGCTGTTTTTT
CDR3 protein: CASSSLARVETGELFF

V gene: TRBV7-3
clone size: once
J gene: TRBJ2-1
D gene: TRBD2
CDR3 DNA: TGTGCCAGCAGCTTCAGGGCGGGGGAGCAGTCCTTC
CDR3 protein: CASSFRAGEQSF

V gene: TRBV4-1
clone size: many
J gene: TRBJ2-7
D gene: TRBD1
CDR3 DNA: TGCGCCAGCAGCCTAACGAGGGACAGTCCCTACGAGCAGTACTTC
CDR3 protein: CASSLTRDSPYEQYF